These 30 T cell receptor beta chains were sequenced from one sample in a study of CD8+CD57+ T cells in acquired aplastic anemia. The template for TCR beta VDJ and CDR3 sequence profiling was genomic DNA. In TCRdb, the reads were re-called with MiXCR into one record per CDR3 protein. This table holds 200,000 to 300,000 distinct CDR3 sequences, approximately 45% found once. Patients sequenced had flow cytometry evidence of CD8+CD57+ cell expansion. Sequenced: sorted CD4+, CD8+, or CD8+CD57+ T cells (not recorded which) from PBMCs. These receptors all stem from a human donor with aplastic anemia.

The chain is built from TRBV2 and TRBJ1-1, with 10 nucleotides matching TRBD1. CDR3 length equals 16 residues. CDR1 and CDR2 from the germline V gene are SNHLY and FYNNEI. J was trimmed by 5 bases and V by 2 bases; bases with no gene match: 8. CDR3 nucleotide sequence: TGTGCCAGCAGTGAACGAGGGACAGGGGCATGGACTGAAGCTTTCTTT. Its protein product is CASSERGTGAWTEAFF.

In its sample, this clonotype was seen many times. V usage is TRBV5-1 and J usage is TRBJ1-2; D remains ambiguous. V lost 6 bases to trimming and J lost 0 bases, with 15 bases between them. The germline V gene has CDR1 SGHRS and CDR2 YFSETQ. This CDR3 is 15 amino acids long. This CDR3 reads CASNDLGLANYGYTF. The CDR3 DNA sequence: TGCGCCAGCAACGATCTAGGGTTAGCTAACTATGGCTACACCTTC. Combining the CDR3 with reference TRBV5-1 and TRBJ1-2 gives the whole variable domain KAGVTQTPRYLIKTRGQQVTLSCSPISGHRSVSWYQQTPGQGLQFLFEYFSETQRNKGNFPGRFSGRQFSNSRSEMNVSTLELGDSALYLCASNDLGLANYGYTFGSGTRLTVV.

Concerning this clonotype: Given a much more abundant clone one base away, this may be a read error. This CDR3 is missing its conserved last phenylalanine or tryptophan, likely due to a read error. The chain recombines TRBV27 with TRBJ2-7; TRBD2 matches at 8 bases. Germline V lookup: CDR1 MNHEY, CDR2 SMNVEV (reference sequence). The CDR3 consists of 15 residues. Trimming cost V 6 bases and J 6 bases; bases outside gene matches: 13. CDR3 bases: TGTGCCAGCAGCCCTGGACTAGCCGCATCCCGCGAGCAGTACTCC. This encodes CASSPGLAASREQYS.

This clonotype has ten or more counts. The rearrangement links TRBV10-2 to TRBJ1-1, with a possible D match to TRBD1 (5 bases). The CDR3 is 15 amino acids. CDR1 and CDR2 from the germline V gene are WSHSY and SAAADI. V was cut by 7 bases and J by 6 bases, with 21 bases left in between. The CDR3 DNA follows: TGCGCCAGCAAGGTCGCGGGGGGGTCGTATTCTGAAGCTTTCTTT. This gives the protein CASKVAGGSYSEAFF.

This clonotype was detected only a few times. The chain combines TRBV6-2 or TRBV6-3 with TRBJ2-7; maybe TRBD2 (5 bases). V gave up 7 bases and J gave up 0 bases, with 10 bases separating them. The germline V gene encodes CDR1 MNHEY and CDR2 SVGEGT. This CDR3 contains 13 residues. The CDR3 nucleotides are TGTGCCAGCAAGCAGCGGAGCTCCTACGAGCAGTACTTC. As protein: CASKQRSSYEQYF.

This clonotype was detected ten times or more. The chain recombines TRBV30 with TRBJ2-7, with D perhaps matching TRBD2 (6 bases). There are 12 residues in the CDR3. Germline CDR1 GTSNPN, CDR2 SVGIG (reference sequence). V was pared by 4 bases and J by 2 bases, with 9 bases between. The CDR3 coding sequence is TGTGCCTGGAATACGGGGGCCTACGAGCAGTACTTC. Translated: CAWNTGAYEQYF.

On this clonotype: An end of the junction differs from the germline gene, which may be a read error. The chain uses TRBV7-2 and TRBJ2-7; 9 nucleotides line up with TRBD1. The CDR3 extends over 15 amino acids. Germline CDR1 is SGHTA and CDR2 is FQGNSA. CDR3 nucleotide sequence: TGCGCCAGCAGTGACCCACGGGACAGGGAAAACGAGCAGTACTTC. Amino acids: CASSDPRDRENEQYF.

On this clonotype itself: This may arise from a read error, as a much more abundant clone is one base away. In DNA, the CDR3 is TGTGCCAGCAGTTTAGCTTGGGGGGTGAGTGAGCAGTACTTC. Amino acids: CASSLAWGVSEQYF. The V gene is TRBV12-3 or TRBV12-4, the J gene TRBJ2-7; D possibly corresponds to TRBD2 (6 bases). The V end lost 0 bases, the J end lost 7 bases, and 13 bases lay between the germline ends. The CDR3 is 14 amino acids.

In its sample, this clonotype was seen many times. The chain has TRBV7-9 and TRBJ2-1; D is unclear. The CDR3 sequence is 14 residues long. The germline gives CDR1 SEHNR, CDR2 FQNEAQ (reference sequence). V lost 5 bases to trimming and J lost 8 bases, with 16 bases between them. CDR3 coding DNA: TGTGCCAGCAGCACCGGGCCCACAGTCGATGAGCAGTTCTTC. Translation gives CASSTGPTVDEQFF.

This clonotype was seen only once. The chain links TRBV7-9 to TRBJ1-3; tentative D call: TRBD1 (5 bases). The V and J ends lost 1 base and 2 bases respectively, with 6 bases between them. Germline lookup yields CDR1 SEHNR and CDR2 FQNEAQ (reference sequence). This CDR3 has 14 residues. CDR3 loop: CASSLDRTGNTIYF. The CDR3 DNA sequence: TGTGCCAGCAGCTTAGACAGGACTGGAAACACCATATATTTT.

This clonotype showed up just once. CDR3 sequence: CASSLEGLGGADTQYF. The CDR3, as DNA: TGTGCCAGCAGCTTGGAGGGCTTAGGAGGGGCAGATACGCAGTATTTT. The rearrangement uses TRBV5-5 and TRBJ2-3, with D perhaps TRBD2 (6 bases). The germline gives CDR1 SGHKS, CDR2 YYEKEE (reference sequence). The V gene lost 0 bases and the J gene lost 4 bases, with 15 bases spanning the gap. The CDR3 totals 16 residues.

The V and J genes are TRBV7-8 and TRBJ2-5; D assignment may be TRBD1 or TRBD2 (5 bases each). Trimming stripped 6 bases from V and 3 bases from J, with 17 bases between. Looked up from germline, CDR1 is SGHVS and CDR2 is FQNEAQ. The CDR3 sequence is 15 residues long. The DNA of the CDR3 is TGTGCCAGCAGGAGCCTGGGGGTCATAAAAGAGACCCAGTACTTC. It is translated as CASRSLGVIKETQYF.

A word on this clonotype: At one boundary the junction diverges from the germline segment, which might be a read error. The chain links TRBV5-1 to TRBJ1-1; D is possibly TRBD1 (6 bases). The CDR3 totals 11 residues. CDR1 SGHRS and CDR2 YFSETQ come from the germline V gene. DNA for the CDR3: TGCGCCAGCAGCGGAGACAGGAGAGCTTTCTTC. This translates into CASSGDRRAFF. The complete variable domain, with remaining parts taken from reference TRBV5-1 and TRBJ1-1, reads KAGVTQTPRYLIKTRGQQVTLSCSPISGHRSVSWYQQTPGQGLQFLFEYFSETQRNKGNFPGRFSGRQFSNSRSEMNVSTLELGDSALYLCASSGDRRAFFGQGTRLTVV.

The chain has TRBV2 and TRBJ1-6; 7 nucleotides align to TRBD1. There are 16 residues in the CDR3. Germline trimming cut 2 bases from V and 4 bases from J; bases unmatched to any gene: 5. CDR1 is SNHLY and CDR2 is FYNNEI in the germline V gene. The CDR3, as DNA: TGTGCCAGCAGTGAAACAGGGGCTGGGTATAATTCACCCCTCCACTTT. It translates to CASSETGAGYNSPLHF.

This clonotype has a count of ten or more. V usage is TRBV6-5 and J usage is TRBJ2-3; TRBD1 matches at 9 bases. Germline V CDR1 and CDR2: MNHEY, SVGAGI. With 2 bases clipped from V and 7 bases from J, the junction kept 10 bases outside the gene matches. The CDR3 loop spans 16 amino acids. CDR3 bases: TGTGCCAGCAGTTACGCGACAGGGGGTAGGATGAATACGCAGTATTTT. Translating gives CASSYATGGRMNTQYF.

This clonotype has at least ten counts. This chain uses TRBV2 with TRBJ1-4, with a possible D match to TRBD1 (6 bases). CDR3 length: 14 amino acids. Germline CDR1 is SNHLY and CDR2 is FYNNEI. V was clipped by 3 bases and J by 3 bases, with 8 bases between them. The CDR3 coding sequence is TGTGCCAGCAGTGAGTGGACAGCTAATGAAAAACTGTTTTTT. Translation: CASSEWTANEKLFF. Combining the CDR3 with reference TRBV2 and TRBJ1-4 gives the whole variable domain EPEVTQTPSHQVTQMGQEVILRCVPISNHLYFYWYRQILGQKVEFLVSFYNNEISEKSEIFDDQFSVERPDGSNFTLKIRSTKLEDSAMYFCASSEWTANEKLFFGSGTQLSVL.

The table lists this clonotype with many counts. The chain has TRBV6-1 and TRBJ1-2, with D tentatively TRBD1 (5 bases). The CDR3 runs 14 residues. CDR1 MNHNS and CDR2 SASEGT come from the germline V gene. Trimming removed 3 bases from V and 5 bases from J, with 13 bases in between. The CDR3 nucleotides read TGTGCCAGCAGTGACGCCGGGACGGCTTATGGCTACACCTTC. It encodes CASSDAGTAYGYTF.

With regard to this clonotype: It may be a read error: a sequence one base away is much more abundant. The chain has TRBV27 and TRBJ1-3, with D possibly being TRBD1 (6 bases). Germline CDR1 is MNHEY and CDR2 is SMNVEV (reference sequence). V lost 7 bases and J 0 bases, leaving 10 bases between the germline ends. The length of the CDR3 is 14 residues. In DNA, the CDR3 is TGTGCCAGCAATTGGGACAACTCTGGAAACACCATATATTTT. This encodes CASNWDNSGNTIYF.

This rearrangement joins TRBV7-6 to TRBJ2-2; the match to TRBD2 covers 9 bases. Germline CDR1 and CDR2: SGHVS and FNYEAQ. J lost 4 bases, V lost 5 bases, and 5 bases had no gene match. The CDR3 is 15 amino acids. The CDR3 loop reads CASSRSGGGTGELFF. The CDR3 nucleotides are TGTGCCAGCAGCCGTAGCGGGGGCGGCACCGGGGAGCTGTTTTTT.

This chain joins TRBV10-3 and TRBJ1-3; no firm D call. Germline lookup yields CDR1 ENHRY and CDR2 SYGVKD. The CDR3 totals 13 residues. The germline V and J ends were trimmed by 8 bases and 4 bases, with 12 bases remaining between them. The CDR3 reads CAIGKGTGNTIYF. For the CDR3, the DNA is TGTGCCATCGGGAAGGGCACAGGAAACACCATATATTTT.

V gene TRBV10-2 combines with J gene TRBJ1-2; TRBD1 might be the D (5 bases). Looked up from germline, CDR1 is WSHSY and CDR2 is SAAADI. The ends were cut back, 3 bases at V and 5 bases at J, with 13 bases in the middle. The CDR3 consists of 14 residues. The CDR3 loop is CASSDSAREYGYTF. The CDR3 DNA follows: TGCGCCAGCAGTGACTCTGCCAGGGAGTATGGCTACACCTTC.

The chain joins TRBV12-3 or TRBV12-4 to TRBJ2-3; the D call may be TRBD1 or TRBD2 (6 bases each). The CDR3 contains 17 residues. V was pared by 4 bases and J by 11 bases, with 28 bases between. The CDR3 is CASSWSGSGGYCNEQYF. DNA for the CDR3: TGTGCCAGCAGTTGGAGCGGCTCCGGGGGCTACTGCAATGAGCAGTATTTT.

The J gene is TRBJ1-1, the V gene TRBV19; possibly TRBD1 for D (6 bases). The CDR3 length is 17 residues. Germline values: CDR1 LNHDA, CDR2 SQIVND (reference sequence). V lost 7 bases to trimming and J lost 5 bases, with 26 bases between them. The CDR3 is CASTTHRTATVGTEAFF. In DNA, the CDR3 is TGTGCCAGTACTACCCATCGGACAGCAACGGTAGGGACTGAAGCTTTCTTT.

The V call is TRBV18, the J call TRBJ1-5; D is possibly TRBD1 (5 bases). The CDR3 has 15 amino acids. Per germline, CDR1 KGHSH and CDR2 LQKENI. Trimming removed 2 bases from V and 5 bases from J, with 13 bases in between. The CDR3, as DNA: TGTGCCAGCTCACCATCTATTGACAGAGATCAGCCCCAGCATTTT. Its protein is CASSPSIDRDQPQHF.

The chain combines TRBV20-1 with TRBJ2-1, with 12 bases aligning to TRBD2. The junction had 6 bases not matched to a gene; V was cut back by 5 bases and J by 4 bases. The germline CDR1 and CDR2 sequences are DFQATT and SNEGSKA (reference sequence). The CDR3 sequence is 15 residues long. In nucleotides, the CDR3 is TGCAGTGCTCAACTAGCGGGGGGCCTTTACAATGAGCAGTTCTTC. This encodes CSAQLAGGLYNEQFF.

The CDR3 DNA is TGTGCCAGCAGTTTATTTGGGGTCGGGACCTACGAGCAGTACTTC. As protein: CASSLFGVGTYEQYF. The chain couples TRBV27 to TRBJ2-7; the D gene is possibly TRBD2 (5 bases). The CDR3 loop spans 15 amino acids. Germline V gives CDR1 MNHEY, CDR2 SMNVEV (reference sequence). V was cut by 1 base and J by 2 bases, with 12 bases left in between.

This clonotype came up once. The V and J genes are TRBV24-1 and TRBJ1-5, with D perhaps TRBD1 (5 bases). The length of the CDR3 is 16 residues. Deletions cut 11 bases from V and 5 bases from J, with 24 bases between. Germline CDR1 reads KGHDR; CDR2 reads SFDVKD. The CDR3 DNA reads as TGTGCCAGTAGTATAGGCGGGGGGGACGGCCATCAGCCCCAGCATTTT. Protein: CASSIGGGDGHQPQHF.

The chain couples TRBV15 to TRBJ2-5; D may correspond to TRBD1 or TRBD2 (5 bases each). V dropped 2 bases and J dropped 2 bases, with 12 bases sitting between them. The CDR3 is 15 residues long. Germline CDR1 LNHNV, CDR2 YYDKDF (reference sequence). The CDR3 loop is CATSRSIGAQETQYF. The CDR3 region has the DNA TGTGCCACCAGCAGATCGATCGGGGCTCAAGAGACCCAGTACTTC. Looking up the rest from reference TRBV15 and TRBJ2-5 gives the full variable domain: DAMVIQNPRYQVTQFGKPVTLSCSQTLNHNVMYWYQQKSSQAPKLLFHYYDKDFNNEADTPDNFQSRRPNTSFCFLDIRSPGLGDTAMYLCATSRSIGAQETQYFGPGTRLLVL.

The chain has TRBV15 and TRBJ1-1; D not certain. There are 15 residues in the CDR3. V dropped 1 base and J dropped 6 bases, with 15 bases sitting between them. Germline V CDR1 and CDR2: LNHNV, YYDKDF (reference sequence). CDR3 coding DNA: TGTGCCACCAGCAGAGGGACGGGTGGGTCGTCTGAAGCTTTCTTT. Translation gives CATSRGTGGSSEAFF.

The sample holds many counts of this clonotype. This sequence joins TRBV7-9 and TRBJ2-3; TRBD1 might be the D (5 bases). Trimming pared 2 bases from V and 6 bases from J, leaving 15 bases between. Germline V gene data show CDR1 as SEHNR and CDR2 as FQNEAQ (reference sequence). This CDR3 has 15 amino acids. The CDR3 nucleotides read TGTGCCAGCAGCTTAAGGGGAACGTTGGACGATACGCAGTATTTT. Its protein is CASSLRGTLDDTQYF.